This record concerns one TCR beta chain sequence. The sequenced cases were selected for having the highest brain T cell transcript signatures. This entry is derived from a study of brain T cells in children with intractable seizures. The protocol was immunoSEQ multiplex PCR, while the TCRdb copy is restricted to in-frame clones and leaves out a portion. The top ten clones hold over 1.5% of a sample with around 70,000 clones, around 93% of them seen once. The germline V and J ends were trimmed by 3 bases and 8 bases, with 13 bases remaining between them. CDR1 and CDR2 (germline): KGHDR, SFDVKD. The CDR3 is 14 residues long.

The TCR comes from a boy younger than two with tuberous sclerosis and intractable seizures. The chain employs TRBV24-1 and TRBJ2-4, with a tentative D call TRBD2 (5 bases). The sample consisted of peripheral blood, taken at surgery. CDR3 sequence: CATSDGGFQDIQYF. The DNA of the CDR3 is TGTGCCACCAGTGATGGAGGTTTTCAGGACATTCAGTACTTC.